This TCR beta chain stems from a study of a mutant IDH1 vaccine in newly diagnosed glioma. Across the whole study: Antecedent treatment encompassed radiotherapy, temozolomide, or their combination; the majority received both.

Time point noted: baseline, week 1 (first vaccination visit). Treatment here: pre-vaccination baseline after standard-of-care therapy. The CDR3 is made up of 11 amino acids. V lost 4 bases to trimming and J lost 9 bases, with 7 bases between them. CDR1 is MDHEN, CDR2 SYDVKM, per germline. Sequenced by immunoSEQ multiplex PCR; TCRdb stores in-frame clones only, minus some. In the table there are 55,000 to 70,000 clones, approximately 86% of which are singletons. This receptor was obtained from a man aged 30 to 39 with glioma. The input for sequencing was PBMCs, taken from a glioma patient treated with radiotherapy, temozolomide or both. The rearrangement links TRBV28 to TRBJ1-5; no firm D call. CDR3 region: CASSSSRPQHF. CDR3 DNA sequence: TGTGCCAGCAGTTCCAGTAGGCCCCAGCATTTT.